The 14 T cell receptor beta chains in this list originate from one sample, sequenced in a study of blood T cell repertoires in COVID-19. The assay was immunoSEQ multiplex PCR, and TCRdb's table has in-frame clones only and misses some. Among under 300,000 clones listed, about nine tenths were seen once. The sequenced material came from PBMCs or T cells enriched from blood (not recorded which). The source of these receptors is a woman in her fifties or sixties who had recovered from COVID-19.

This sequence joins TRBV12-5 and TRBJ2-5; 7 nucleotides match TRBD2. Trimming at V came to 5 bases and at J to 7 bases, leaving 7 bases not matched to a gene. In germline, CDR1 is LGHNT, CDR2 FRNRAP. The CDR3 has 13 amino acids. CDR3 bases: TGTGCTAGTGGTCCCCGACTAGCAGGGACCCAGTACTTC. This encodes CASGPRLAGTQYF.

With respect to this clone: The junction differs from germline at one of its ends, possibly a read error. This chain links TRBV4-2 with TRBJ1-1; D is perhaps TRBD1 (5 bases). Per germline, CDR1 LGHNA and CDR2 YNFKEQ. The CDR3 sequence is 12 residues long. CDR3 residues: CASSQGLQSPHF. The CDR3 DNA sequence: TGTGCCAGCAGCCAGGGGCTACAGTCCCCCCACTTT.

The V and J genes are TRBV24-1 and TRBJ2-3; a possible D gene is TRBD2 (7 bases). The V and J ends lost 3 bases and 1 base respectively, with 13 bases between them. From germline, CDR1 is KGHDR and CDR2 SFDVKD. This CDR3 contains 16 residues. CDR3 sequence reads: CATSDRGGDGTDTQYF. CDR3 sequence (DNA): TGTGCCACCAGTGATCGAGGGGGGGACGGCACAGATACGCAGTATTTT.

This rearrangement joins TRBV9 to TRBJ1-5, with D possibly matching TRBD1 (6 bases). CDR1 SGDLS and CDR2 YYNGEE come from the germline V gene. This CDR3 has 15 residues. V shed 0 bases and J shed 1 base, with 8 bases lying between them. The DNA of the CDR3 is TGTGCCAGCAGCGTAGGCAGGGGAAGCAATCAGCCCCAGCATTTT. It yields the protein CASSVGRGSNQPQHF. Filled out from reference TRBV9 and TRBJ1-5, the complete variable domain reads DSGVTQTPKHLITATGQRVTLRCSPRSGDLSVYWYQQSLDQGLQFLIQYYNGEERAKGNILERFSAQQFPDLHSELNLSSLELGDSALYFCASSVGRGSNQPQHFGDGTRLSIL.

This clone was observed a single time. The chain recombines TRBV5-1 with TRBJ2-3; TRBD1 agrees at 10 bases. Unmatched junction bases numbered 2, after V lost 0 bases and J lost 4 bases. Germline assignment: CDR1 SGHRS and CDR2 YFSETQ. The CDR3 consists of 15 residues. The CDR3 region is CASSLGQGAPDTQYF. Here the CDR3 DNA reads TGCGCCAGCAGCTTGGGACAGGGGGCCCCAGATACGCAGTATTTT.

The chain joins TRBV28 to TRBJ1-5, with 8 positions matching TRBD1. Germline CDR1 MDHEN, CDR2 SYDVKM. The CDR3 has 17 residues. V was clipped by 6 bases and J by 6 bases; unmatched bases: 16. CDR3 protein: CASRRRNLQGAGQPQHF. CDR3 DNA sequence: TGTGCCAGCAGACGCCGCAACCTCCAGGGGGCGGGTCAGCCCCAGCATTTT.

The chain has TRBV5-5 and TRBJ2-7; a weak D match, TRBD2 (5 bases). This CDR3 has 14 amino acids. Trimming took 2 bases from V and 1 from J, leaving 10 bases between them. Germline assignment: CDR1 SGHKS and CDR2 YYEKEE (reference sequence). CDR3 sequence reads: CASSFRDTSYEQYF. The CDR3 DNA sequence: TGTGCCAGCAGCTTTCGGGATACTTCCTACGAGCAGTACTTC.

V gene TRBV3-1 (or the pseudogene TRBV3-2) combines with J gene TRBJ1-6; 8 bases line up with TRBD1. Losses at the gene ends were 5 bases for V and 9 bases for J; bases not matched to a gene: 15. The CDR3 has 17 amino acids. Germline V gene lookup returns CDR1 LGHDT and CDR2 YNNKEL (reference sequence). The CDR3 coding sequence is TGTGCCAGCAGCGACCGAAACAGTCAGGGGGCAGGTTCACCCCTCCACTTT. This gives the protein CASSDRNSQGAGSPLHF.

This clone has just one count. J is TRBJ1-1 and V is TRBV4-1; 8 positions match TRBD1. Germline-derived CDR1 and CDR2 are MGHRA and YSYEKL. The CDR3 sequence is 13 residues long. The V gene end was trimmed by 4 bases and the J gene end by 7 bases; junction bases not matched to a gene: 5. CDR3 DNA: TGCGCCAGCAGCCCGACAGGGGAGTATGAAGCTTTCTTT. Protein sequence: CASSPTGEYEAFF.

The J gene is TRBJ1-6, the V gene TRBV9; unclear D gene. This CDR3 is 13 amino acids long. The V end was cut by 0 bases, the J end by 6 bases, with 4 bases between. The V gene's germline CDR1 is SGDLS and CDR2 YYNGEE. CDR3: CASSVGVNSPLHF. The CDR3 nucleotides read TGTGCCAGCAGCGTAGGCGTTAATTCACCCCTCCACTTT.

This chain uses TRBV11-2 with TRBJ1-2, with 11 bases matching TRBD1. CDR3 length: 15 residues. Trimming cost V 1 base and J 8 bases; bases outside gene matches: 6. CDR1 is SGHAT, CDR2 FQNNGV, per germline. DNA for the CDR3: TGTGCCAGCAGCTTAGCCACCGGGACAGGGGGAGGCTACACCTTC. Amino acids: CASSLATGTGGGYTF.

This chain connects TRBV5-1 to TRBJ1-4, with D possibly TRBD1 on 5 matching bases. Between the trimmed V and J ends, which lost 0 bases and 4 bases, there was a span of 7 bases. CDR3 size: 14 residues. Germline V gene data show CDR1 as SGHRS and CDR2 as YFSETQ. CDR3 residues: CASSLGGGNEKLFF. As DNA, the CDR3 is TGCGCCAGCAGCTTGGGGGGCGGTAATGAAAAACTGTTTTTT. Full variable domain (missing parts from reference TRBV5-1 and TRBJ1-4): KAGVTQTPRYLIKTRGQQVTLSCSPISGHRSVSWYQQTPGQGLQFLFEYFSETQRNKGNFPGRFSGRQFSNSRSEMNVSTLELGDSALYLCASSLGGGNEKLFFGSGTQLSVL.

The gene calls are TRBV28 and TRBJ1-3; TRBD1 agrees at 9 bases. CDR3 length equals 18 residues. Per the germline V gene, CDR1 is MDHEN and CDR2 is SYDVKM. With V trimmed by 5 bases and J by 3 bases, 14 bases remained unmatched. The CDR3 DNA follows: TGTGCCAGCAGTCCTTATACCTTGGACAGGGGAGGTGGAAACACCATATATTTT. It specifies CASSPYTLDRGGGNTIYF.

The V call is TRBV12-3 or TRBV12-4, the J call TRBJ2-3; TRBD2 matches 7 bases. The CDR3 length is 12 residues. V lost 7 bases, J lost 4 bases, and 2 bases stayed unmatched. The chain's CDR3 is CASMGGADTQYF. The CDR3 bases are TGTGCCAGCATGGGGGGGGCAGATACGCAGTATTTT.